Shown below are 21 T cell receptor beta chains from a single sample sequenced in a study of blood T cells in healthy people across ages. Using a J-beta primer mix together with a sample-barcoded 5' primer, a second PCR was run for roughly 7 to 12 cycles. Using its own MiXCR run on the 5' RACE reads, TCRdb lists one record per CDR3 protein. The sample lists 600,000 to 650,000 distinct CDR3 sequences, approximately 50% seen once, with 30% to 40% in the top ten. Sequences were obtained from blood. The source is a man in his 60s in good health.

The V call is TRBV4-2, the J call TRBJ2-5; either TRBD1 or TRBD2 may supply D (5 bases each). The J call may be incorrect, as the DNA end agrees better with TRBJ2-7. In germline, CDR1 is LGHNA, CDR2 YNFKEQ. This CDR3 comprises 15 residues. The CDR3 region is CASSQDGGRAREQYF. In DNA, the CDR3 is TGTGCCAGCAGCCAAGATGGAGGCAGGGCCCGCGAGCAGTACTTC.

This clonotype was found once. The rearrangement joins TRBV6-5 to TRBJ1-6; D is unresolved. V was pared by 2 bases and J by 0 bases, with 8 bases between. CDR3 length: 16 residues. CDR1 and CDR2 from the germline V gene are MNHEY and SVGAGI. Written as DNA, the CDR3 is TGTGCCAGCAGTTACGACCGGAGCTCCTATAATTCACCCCTCCACTTT. Translating gives CASSYDRSSYNSPLHF.

The chain is built from TRBV5-1 and TRBJ2-5; a possible D gene is TRBD2 (5 bases). The CDR3 is 15 residues long. Per the germline V gene, CDR1 is SGHRS and CDR2 is YFSETQ. Trimming shortened V by 4 bases and J by 3 bases, and 16 bases separated the two germline ends. CDR3 loop: CASSNGYMEEETQYF. For the CDR3, the DNA is TGCGCCAGCAGCAATGGATACATGGAGGAAGAGACCCAGTACTTC.

The rearrangement links TRBV24-1 to TRBJ2-1; D gene unclear. V lost 7 bases to trimming and J lost 0 bases, with 6 bases between them. The CDR3 length is 13 residues. Looked up from germline, CDR1 is KGHDR and CDR2 is SFDVKD. The CDR3 loop is CATSKSSYNEQFF. In nucleotides, the CDR3 is TGTGCCACCAGCAAGAGCTCCTACAATGAGCAGTTCTTC.

This clonotype was seen a few times. The chain uses TRBV20-1 and TRBJ2-5; possible D gene TRBD2, 6 bases. CDR3 length: 13 residues. Per germline, CDR1 DFQATT and CDR2 SNEGSKA (reference sequence). Trimming pared 5 bases from V and 2 bases from J, leaving 12 bases between. The DNA of the CDR3 is TGCAGTGCTCAATGGGGAGGACAAGAGACCCAGTACTTC. It encodes CSAQWGGQETQYF.

The rearrangement links TRBV14 to TRBJ1-6, with D perhaps matching TRBD1 (5 bases). This CDR3 has 15 residues. Trimming took 0 bases from V and 7 from J, leaving 10 bases between them. Looked up from germline, CDR1 is SGHDN and CDR2 is FVKESK. The CDR3 DNA sequence: TGTGCCAGCAGCCAAGAGCTATGGGGGAATTCACCCCTCCACTTT. It translates to CASSQELWGNSPLHF.

The chain employs TRBV18 and TRBJ2-7; TRBD1 aligns across 8 bases. The junction had 6 bases not matched to a gene; V was cut back by 3 bases and J by 5 bases. This CDR3 comprises 14 residues. Per the germline V gene, CDR1 is KGHSH and CDR2 is LQKENI. The CDR3 protein is CASSPTGTGNEQYF. As DNA, the CDR3 is TGTGCCAGCTCACCCACGGGGACAGGTAACGAGCAGTACTTC.

The V and J genes are TRBV4-1 and TRBJ2-5; 11 bases align to TRBD2. J gave up 5 bases and V 10 bases, and 21 bases lay outside the gene matches. The CDR3 consists of 18 residues. Germline V CDR1 and CDR2: MGHRA, YSYEKL. The CDR3 loop reads CANSDLAGGTIFGETQYF. The CDR3 DNA follows: TGCGCCAACAGTGACCTAGCGGGGGGAACCATATTTGGGGAGACCCAGTACTTC.

The chain couples TRBV7-2 to TRBJ2-7; D tentatively fits TRBD1 or TRBD2 (6 bases each). Germline-derived CDR1 and CDR2 are SGHTA and FQGNSA. The ends were cut back, 3 bases at V and 2 bases at J, with 11 bases in the middle. The CDR3 has 14 residues. CDR3 loop: CTSSFGGRPYEQYF. The CDR3 DNA reads TGTACCAGCAGCTTTGGGGGGCGACCCTACGAGCAGTACTTC.

This chain joins TRBV10-2 and TRBJ2-3; 11 bases fit TRBD2. The V and J ends lost 5 bases and 8 bases, in that order; junction bases with no gene match: 9. Per germline, CDR1 WSHSY and CDR2 SAAADI. The CDR3 extends over 15 amino acids. The CDR3 nucleotides read TGCGCCAGCAGTCTAGCGGGGGGCAGGGGCGGTACGCAGTATTTT. Protein sequence: CASSLAGGRGGTQYF.

The V gene is TRBV4-1, the J gene TRBJ2-7; unclear D gene. V shed 1 base and J shed 2 bases, with 12 bases lying between them. The CDR3 length is 15 residues. Germline loops: CDR1 MGHRA, CDR2 YSYEKL. The CDR3 DNA reads TGCGCCAGCAGCCAAGTGGGCAGGTCCCCCTACGAGCAGTACTTC. Translated: CASSQVGRSPYEQYF.

This chain links TRBV29-1 with TRBJ2-3, with a weak D call TRBD2 (6 bases). Trimming stripped 5 bases from V and 2 bases from J, with 8 bases between. This CDR3 is 12 amino acids long. CDR1 is SQVTM, CDR2 ANQGSEA, per germline. The CDR3 DNA sequence: TGCAGCGTTTGGAGGGACACAGATACGCAGTATTTT. Translating gives CSVWRDTDTQYF.

This chain connects TRBV10-3 to TRBJ2-5, with D maybe TRBD2 (5 bases). The V and J ends lost 7 bases and 2 bases respectively, with 11 bases between them. The CDR3 is made up of 13 amino acids. Germline V gene sequence: CDR1 ENHRY, CDR2 SYGVKD. The CDR3 spells CAITPAAQETQYF. CDR3 bases: TGTGCCATCACCCCAGCGGCACAAGAGACCCAGTACTTC.

The gene calls are TRBV15 and TRBJ2-1, with unresolved D. Trimming left V 3 bases short and J 8 bases short, with 5 bases between. Germline-derived CDR1 and CDR2 are LNHNV and YYDKDF (reference sequence). There are 11 residues in the CDR3. In DNA form, the CDR3 reads TGTGCCACCAGCAGGGATTATGAGCAGTTCTTC. This sequence encodes CATSRDYEQFF.

Concerning this clonotype itself: A junction boundary mismatches the germline segment, possibly from a read error. The chain couples TRBV18 to TRBJ2-4, with D perhaps TRBD1 (6 bases). Germline V gene data show CDR1 as KGHSH and CDR2 as LQKENI. There are 18 residues in the CDR3. In DNA form, the CDR3 reads TGTGCCAACTCACCGTATGGACAGAAACCCTTAGCCAAAAACATTCAGTACTTC. Its translation is CANSPYGQKPLAKNIQYF.

The rearrangement links TRBV12-3 or TRBV12-4 to TRBJ2-7; 7 bases are shared with TRBD1. Losses at the gene ends were 6 bases for V and 1 base for J; bases not matched to a gene: 6. The CDR3 runs to 14 residues. CDR3 in DNA: TGTGCCAGCAGAGGACAGGCCCCTTCCTACGAGCAGTACTTC. Its translation: CASRGQAPSYEQYF.

Many counts were recorded for this clonotype. The chain carries TRBV5-5 and TRBJ2-7; TRBD1 is a possible D gene (5 bases). The V gene's germline CDR1 is SGHKS and CDR2 YYEKEE (reference sequence). The CDR3 totals 14 residues. Trimming shortened V by 4 bases and J by 2 bases, and 13 bases separated the two germline ends. The CDR3 loop is CASSAVGRAYEQYF. The CDR3 DNA is TGTGCCAGCAGCGCAGTCGGCAGGGCCTACGAGCAGTACTTC. The full variable domain, in which reference TRBV5-5 and TRBJ2-7 provide the parts outside the CDR3, is DAGVTQSPTHLIKTRGQQVTLRCSPISGHKSVSWYQQVLGQGPQFIFQYYEKEERGRGNFPDRFSARQFPNYSSELNVNALLLGDSALYLCASSAVGRAYEQYFGPGTRLTVT.

The sample holds a few counts of this clonotype. The rearrangement joins TRBV12-3 or TRBV12-4 to TRBJ1-2; TRBD1 is a possible D gene (6 bases). The CDR3 runs 12 residues. V was shortened by 4 bases and J by 9 bases, with 12 bases between the two germline ends. The CDR3 here is CASSYEGGRYTF. As DNA, the CDR3 is TGTGCCAGCAGTTACGAAGGGGGGCGCTACACCTTC.

This clonotype came up a few times. The genes are TRBV29-1 and TRBJ1-1; 9 nucleotides agree with TRBD1. The CDR3 runs 14 residues. V was clipped by 7 bases and J by 4 bases; unmatched bases: 10. Germline V gives CDR1 SQVTM, CDR2 ANQGSEA. The CDR3 region is CSGGPGQGFTEAFF. The CDR3 DNA follows: TGCAGCGGGGGTCCTGGACAGGGGTTCACTGAAGCTTTCTTT. The whole variable domain, remainder taken from reference TRBV29-1 and TRBJ1-1, is SAVISQKPSRDICQRGTSLTIQCQVDSQVTMMFWYRQQPGQSLTLIATANQGSEATYESGFVIDKFPISRPNLTFSTLTVSNMSPEDSSIYLCSGGPGQGFTEAFFGQGTRLTVV.

The chain has TRBV20-1 and TRBJ2-5; D remains unclear. The CDR3 has 13 amino acids. Trimming removed 5 bases from V and 0 bases from J, with 10 bases in between. Germline V gene data show CDR1 as DFQATT and CDR2 as SNEGSKA (reference sequence). Here the CDR3 reads CSALTTYQETQYF. In nucleotides, the CDR3 is TGCAGTGCTCTGACCACGTACCAAGAGACCCAGTACTTC.

The J gene is TRBJ1-1, the V gene TRBV6-2 or TRBV6-3; TRBD1 aligns across 8 bases. Germline loops: CDR1 MNHEY, CDR2 SVGEGT. The V gene end was trimmed by 5 bases and the J gene end by 5 bases; junction bases not matched to a gene: 10. The CDR3 length is 15 residues. The CDR3 nucleotides are TGTGCCAGCAGTGCCGCGGGCAGGGGGCTTACTGAAGCTTTCTTT. It codes for CASSAAGRGLTEAFF.